This TCR beta chain was obtained from a study of spatial heterogeneity in lung cancer. CDR3 length: 12 residues. V lost 2 bases, J lost 5 bases, and 6 bases lay in between. In germline, CDR1 is MNHEY, CDR2 SVGEGT. This clonotype occurred many times. The sample's time point: sample taken at primary tumor resection. Whole RNA was taken from tumor, nontumor lung or frozen PBMC; it was then sequenced unsorted. A single record per CDR3 protein comes from TCRdb applying MiXCR to the 5' RACE reads. Of about 48,000 distinct CDR3 sequences listed, less than 6% are singletons. The sequencing used PBMCs, collected at surgery. This receptor was identified in a male donor with early-stage non-small cell lung cancer. The genes are TRBV6-2 or TRBV6-3 and TRBJ1-1; the D is unclear. The CDR3 sequence: CASSYPVTEAFF. The CDR3 bases are TGTGCCAGCAGTTACCCCGTAACTGAAGCTTTCTTT.